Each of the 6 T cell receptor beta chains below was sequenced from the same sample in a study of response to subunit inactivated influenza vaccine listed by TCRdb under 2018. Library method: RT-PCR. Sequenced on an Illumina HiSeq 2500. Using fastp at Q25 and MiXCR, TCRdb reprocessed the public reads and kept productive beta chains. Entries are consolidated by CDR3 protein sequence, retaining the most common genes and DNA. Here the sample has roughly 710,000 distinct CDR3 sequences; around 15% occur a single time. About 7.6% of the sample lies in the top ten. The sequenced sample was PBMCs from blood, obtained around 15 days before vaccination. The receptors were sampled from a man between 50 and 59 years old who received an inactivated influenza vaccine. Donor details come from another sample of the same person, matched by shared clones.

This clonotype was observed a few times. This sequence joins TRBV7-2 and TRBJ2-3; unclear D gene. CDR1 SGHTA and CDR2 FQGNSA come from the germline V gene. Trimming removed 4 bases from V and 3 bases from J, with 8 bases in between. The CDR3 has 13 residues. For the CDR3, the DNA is TGTGCCAGCAGCTATCGACTTACAGATACGCAGTATTTT. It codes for CASSYRLTDTQYF.

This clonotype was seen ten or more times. CDR3 region: CASSMSSRGSWNTGELFF. The DNA for the CDR3 is TGTGCCAGCAGTATGTCGTCGCGGGGAAGTTGGAACACCGGGGAGCTGTTTTTT. This sequence joins TRBV2 and TRBJ2-2, with a tentative D call TRBD2 (6 bases). Trimming took 5 bases from V and 1 from J, leaving 20 bases between them. There are 18 residues in the CDR3. Germline-derived CDR1 and CDR2 are SNHLY and FYNNEI.

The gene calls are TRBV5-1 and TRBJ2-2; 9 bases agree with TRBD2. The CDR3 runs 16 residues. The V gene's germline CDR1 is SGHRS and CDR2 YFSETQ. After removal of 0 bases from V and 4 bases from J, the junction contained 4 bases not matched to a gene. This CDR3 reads CASSLELAGFTGELFF. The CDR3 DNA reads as TGCGCCAGCAGCTTGGAACTAGCGGGTTTCACCGGGGAGCTGTTTTTT.

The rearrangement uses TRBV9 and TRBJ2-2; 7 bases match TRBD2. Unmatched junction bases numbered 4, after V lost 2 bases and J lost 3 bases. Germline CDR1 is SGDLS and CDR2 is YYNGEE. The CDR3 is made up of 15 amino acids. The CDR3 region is CASSVGGRDTGELFF. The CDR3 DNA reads TGTGCCAGCAGCGTTGGGGGGAGGGACACCGGGGAGCTGTTTTTT.

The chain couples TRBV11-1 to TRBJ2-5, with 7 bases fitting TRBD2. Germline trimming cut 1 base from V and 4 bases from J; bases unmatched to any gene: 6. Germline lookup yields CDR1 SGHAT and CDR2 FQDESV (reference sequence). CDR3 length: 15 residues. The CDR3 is CASSLDPSGGETQYF. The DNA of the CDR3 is TGTGCCAGCAGCTTAGACCCTAGCGGAGGAGAGACCCAGTACTTC.

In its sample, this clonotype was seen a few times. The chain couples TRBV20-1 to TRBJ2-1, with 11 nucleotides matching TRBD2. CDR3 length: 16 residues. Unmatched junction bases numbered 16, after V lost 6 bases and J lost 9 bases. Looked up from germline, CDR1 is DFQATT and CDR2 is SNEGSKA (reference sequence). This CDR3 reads CSAANQIAGGQSEQFF. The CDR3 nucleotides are TGCAGTGCCGCAAATCAGATAGCGGGGGGGCAAAGTGAGCAGTTCTTC.